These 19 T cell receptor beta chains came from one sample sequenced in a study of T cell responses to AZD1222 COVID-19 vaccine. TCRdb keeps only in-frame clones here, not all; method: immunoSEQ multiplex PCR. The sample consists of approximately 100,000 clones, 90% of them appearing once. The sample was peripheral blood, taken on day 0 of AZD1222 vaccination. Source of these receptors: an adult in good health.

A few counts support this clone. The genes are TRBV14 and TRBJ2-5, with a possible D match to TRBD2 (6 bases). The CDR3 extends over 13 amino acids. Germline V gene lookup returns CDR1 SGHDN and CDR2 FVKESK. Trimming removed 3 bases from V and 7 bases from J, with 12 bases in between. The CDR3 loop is CASSQGGEGTQYF. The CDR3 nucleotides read TGTGCCAGCAGCCAGGGGGGTGAAGGGACCCAGTACTTC.

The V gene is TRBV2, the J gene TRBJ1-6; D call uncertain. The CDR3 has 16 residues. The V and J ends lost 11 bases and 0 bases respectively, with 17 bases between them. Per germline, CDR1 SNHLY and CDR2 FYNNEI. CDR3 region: CASHLAESSYNSPLHF. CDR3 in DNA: TGTGCCTCTCACCTGGCGGAGAGCTCCTATAATTCACCCCTCCACTTT.

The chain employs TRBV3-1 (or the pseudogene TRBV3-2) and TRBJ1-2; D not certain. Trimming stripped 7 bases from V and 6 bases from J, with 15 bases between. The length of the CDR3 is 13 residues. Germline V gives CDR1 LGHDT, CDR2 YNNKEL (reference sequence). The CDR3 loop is CASTLRLGHGYTF. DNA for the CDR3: TGTGCCAGCACCCTTAGGCTCGGACATGGCTACACCTTC.

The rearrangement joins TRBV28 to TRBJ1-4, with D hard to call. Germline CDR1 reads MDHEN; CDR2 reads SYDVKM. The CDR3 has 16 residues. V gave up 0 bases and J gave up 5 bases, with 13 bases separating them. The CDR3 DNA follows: TGTGCCAGCAGTTTATGGGAGGGAAGTGGGAATGAAAAACTGTTTTTT. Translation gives CASSLWEGSGNEKLFF.

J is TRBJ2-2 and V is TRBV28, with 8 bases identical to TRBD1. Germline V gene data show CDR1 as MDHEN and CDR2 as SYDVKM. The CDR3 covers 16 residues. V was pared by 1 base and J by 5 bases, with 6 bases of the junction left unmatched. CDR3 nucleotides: TGTGCCAGCAGTTTATACGACAGGGGTGGAACCGGGGAGCTGTTTTTT. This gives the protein CASSLYDRGGTGELFF. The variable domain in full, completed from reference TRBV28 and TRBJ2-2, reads DVKVTQSSRYLVKRTGEKVFLECVQDMDHENMFWYRQDPGLGLRLIYFSYDVKMKEKGDIPEGYSVSREKKERFSLILESASTNQTSMYLCASSLYDRGGTGELFFGEGSRLTVL.

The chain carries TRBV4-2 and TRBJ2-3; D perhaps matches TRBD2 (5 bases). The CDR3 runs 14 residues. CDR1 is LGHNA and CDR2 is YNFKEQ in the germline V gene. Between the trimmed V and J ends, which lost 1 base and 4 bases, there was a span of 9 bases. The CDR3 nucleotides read TGTGCCAGCAGCCAAGGGGATAGCGCAGATACGCAGTATTTT. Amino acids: CASSQGDSADTQYF.

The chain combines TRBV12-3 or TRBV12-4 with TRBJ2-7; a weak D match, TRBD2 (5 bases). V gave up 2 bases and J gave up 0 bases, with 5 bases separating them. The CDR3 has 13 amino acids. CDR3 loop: CASSLTSSYEQYF. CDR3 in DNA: TGTGCCAGCAGTTTAACTAGCTCCTACGAGCAGTACTTC.

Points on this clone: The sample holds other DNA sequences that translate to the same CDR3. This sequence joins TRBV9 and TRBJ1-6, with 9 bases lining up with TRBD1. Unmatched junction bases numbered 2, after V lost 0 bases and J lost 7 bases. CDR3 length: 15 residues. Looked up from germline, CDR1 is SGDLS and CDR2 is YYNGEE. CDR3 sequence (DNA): TGTGCCAGCAGCGTAGAGACAGGGGGAAATTCACCCCTCCACTTT. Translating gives CASSVETGGNSPLHF.

CDR3 in DNA: TGTGCCAGCAGCTTTTCGGGGCGGACTGAAGCTTTCTTT. Translated, it gives CASSFSGRTEAFF. The chain couples TRBV7-9 to TRBJ1-1; D perhaps matches TRBD1 (5 bases). V was clipped by 3 bases and J by 5 bases, with 10 bases between them. The germline V gene encodes CDR1 SEHNR and CDR2 FQNEAQ (reference sequence). The CDR3 spans 13 residues.

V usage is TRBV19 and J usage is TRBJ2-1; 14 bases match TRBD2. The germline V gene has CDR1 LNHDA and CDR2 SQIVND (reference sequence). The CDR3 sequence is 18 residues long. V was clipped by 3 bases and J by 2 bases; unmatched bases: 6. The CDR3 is CASSIGTSGGPPYNEQFF. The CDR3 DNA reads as TGTGCCAGTAGTATCGGGACTAGCGGGGGACCCCCCTACAATGAGCAGTTCTTC.

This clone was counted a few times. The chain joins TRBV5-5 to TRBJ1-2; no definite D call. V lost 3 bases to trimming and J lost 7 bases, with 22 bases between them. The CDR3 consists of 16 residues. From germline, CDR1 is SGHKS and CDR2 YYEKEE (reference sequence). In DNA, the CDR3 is TGTGCCAGCAGCTACTACCTCGGAGCGGGTAACCCTGGCTACACCTTC. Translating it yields CASSYYLGAGNPGYTF.

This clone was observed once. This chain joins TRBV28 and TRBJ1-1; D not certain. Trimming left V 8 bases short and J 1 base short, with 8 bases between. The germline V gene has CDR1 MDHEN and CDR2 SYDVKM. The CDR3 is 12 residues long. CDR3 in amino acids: CASVGENTEAFF. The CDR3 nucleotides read TGTGCCAGCGTCGGGGAGAACACTGAAGCTTTCTTT.

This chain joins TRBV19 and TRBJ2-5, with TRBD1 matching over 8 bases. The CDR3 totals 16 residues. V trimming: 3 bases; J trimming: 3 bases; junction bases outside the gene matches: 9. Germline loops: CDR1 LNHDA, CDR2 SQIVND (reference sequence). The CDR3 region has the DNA TGTGCCAGTAGTATGATAACGGGACAGGAGGAAGAGACCCAGTACTTC. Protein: CASSMITGQEEETQYF.

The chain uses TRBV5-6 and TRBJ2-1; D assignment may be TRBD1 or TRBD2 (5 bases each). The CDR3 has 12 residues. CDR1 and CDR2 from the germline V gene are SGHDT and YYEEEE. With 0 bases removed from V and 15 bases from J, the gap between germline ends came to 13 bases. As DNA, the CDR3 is TGTGCCAGCAGCTTGGAGGCTGGGGGAAGGTTCTTC. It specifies CASSLEAGGRFF.

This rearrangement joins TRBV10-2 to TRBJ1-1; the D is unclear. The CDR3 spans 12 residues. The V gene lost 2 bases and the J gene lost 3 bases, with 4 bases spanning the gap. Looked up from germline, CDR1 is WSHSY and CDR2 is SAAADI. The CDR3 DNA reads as TGCGCCAGCAGTGAGGGGTACACTGAAGCTTTCTTT. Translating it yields CASSEGYTEAFF.

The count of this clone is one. CDR3 nucleotides: TGTGCCAGCAGCTTCCGGGACAGGGCTAATGAAGCTTTCTTT. Its translation is CASSFRDRANEAFF. This chain uses TRBV7-8 with TRBJ1-1; 9 nucleotides match TRBD1. This CDR3 has 14 residues. CDR1 and CDR2 (germline): SGHVS, FQNEAQ. J lost 7 bases, V lost 3 bases, and 6 bases had no gene match.

CDR3 amino acids: CATSRDQLANYNEQFF. The DNA of the CDR3 is TGTGCCACCAGCAGAGATCAACTAGCTAACTACAATGAGCAGTTCTTC. The V call is TRBV15, the J call TRBJ2-1; tentatively, D is TRBD2 (6 bases). V was shortened by 0 bases and J by 3 bases, with 12 bases between the two germline ends. Germline V gives CDR1 LNHNV, CDR2 YYDKDF (reference sequence). The CDR3 spans 16 residues.

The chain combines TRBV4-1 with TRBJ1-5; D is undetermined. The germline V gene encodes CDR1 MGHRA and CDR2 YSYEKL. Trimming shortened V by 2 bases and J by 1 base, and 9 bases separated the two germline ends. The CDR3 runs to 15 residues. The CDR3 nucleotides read TGCGCCAGCAGCCAATTAGACCTAAGCAATCAGCCCCAGCATTTT. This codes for CASSQLDLSNQPQHF.

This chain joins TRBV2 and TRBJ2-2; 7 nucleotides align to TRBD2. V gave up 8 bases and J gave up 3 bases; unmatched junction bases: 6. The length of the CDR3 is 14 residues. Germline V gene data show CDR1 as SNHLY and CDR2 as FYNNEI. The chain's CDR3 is CASGEGLYTGELFF. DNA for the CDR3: TGTGCCAGCGGAGAGGGACTATACACCGGGGAGCTGTTTTTT.